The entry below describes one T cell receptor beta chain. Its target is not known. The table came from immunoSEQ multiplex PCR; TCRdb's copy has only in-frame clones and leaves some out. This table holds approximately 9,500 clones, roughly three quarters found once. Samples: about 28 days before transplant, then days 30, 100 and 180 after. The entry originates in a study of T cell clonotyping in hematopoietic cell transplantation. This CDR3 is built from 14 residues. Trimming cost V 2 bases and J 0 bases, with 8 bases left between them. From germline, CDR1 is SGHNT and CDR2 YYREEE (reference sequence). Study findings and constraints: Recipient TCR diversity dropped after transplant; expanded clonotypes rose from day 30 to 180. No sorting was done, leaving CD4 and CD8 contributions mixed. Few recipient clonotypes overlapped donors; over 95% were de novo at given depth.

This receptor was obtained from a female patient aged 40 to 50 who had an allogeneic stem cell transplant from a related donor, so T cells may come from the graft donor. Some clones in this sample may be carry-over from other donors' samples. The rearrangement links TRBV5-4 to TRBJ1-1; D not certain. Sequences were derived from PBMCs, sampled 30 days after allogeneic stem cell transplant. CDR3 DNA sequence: TGTGCCAGCAGCTTAAACGGACTGAACACTGAAGCTTTCTTT. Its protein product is CASSLNGLNTEAFF.